This TCR beta chain originates from a study of blood T cell repertoires in COVID-19. Turning to the study itself: The analysed material was cDNA or gDNA that came from T cells, B-cell-depleted T cells, or PBMCs.

Per the study methods: The assay estimated nucleated cells by amplifying reference gene primers. Measured with immunoSEQ multiplex PCR; TCRdb has only the in-frame clones, and not every one. The V and J calls and clone size come from that table; D and trimming were worked out from the DNA. The sample holds around 230,000 clones; roughly 80% are singletons and the top ten take under 3%. What was sequenced was peripheral blood. The source is a woman aged 65 to 85 with active or convalescent COVID-19.

CDR3 in amino acids: CASSLGGTNTGELFF. DNA for the CDR3: TGTGCCAGCAGTTTAGGCGGGACGAACACCGGGGAGCTGTTTTTT. The V and J genes are TRBV28 and TRBJ2-2; weak D call: TRBD2 (6 bases). The V and J ends lost 2 bases and 0 bases respectively, with 7 bases between them. Germline values: CDR1 MDHEN, CDR2 SYDVKM. This CDR3 comprises 15 residues.